A single sample is the source of the 29 T cell receptor beta chains below, sequenced in a study of vaccination and CD4 T cells after COVID-19. No antigen has been identified for these receptors. Treatment given: approximately 10-day PBMC culture with coronavirus spike peptide pools or control peptides (ViraFEST assay). Sequencing of the DNA from cultured CD4+ T cells was carried out with the Oncomine TCR Beta short-read assay. Each CDR3 protein is one row after TCRdb ran MiXCR on the PCR reads. The profile shows 13,000 or so distinct CDR3 sequences, 50% of them singletons. Sequences were obtained from CD4+ T cells from blood, cultured in vitro. Source of these receptors: a human donor who had recovered from COVID-19.

The rearrangement links TRBV19 to TRBJ1-3; no firm D call. Germline V gene lookup returns CDR1 LNHDA and CDR2 SQIVND (reference sequence). V gave up 6 bases and J gave up 0 bases, with 15 bases separating them. The CDR3 sequence is 16 residues long. CDR3 protein: CASSRRAYTSGNTIYF. CDR3 DNA: TGTGCCAGTAGCAGAAGAGCATACACCTCTGGAAACACCATATATTTT.

The chain employs TRBV19 and TRBJ1-2, with TRBD1 as a possible D gene (6 bases). Germline assignment: CDR1 LNHDA and CDR2 SQIVND (reference sequence). This CDR3 contains 14 residues. The ends were cut back, 2 bases at V and 2 bases at J, with 9 bases in the middle. The CDR3 DNA follows: TGTGCCAGTAGTATAATCGGACAGAACTATGGCTACACCTTC. Its translation: CASSIIGQNYGYTF. Full variable domain (missing parts from reference TRBV19 and TRBJ1-2): DGGITQSPKYLFRKEGQNVTLSCEQNLNHDAMYWYRQDPGQGLRLIYYSQIVNDFQKGDIAEGYSVSREKKESFPLTVTSAQKNPTAFYLCASSIIGQNYGYTFGSGTRLTVV.

J is TRBJ1-6 and V is TRBV7-2; the D is unclear. Trimming took 1 base from V and 6 from J, leaving 10 bases between them. The germline V gene encodes CDR1 SGHTA and CDR2 FQGNSA. The CDR3 length is 15 residues. The DNA of the CDR3 is TGTGCCAGCAGCTTAGGGCCGGCGACTAATTCACCCCTCCACTTT. It specifies CASSLGPATNSPLHF. Complete variable domain (other parts from reference TRBV7-2 and TRBJ1-6): GAGVSQSPSNKVTEKGKDVELRCDPISGHTALYWYRQSLGQGLEFLIYFQGNSAPDKSGLPSDRFSAERTGGSVSTLTIQRTQQEDSAVYLCASSLGPATNSPLHFGNGTRLTVT.

This chain joins TRBV5-1 and TRBJ1-1; 7 bases are shared with TRBD1. In germline, CDR1 is SGHRS, CDR2 YFSETQ. Losses at the gene ends were 2 bases for V and 4 bases for J; bases not matched to a gene: 5. The length of the CDR3 is 14 residues. The CDR3 loop reads CASSFQGDSTEAFF. In DNA, the CDR3 is TGCGCCAGCAGCTTCCAGGGGGATTCCACTGAAGCTTTCTTT.

This clonotype was counted a few times. The CDR3 bases are TGCGCCAGCAGTGACCTCACCGGGACAGGCCTGTTCTTC. Amino acids: CASSDLTGTGLFF. The chain couples TRBV10-1 to TRBJ2-1, with 8 bases identical to TRBD1. Looked up from germline, CDR1 is WNHNN and CDR2 is SYGVQD (reference sequence). The ends lost 3 bases at V and 15 bases at J; junction bases unmatched: 10. The CDR3 is 13 amino acids.

The chain links TRBV4-1 to TRBJ2-4, with TRBD1 identical over 8 bases. The CDR3 extends over 16 amino acids. The junction had 6 bases not matched to a gene; V was cut back by 1 base and J by 4 bases. Germline loops: CDR1 MGHRA, CDR2 YSYEKL. The DNA of the CDR3 is TGCGCCAGCAGCCAAGTGGGCAGGGGGCGAAAAAACATTCAGTACTTC. It specifies CASSQVGRGRKNIQYF.

V gene TRBV5-6 combines with J gene TRBJ2-5, with D perhaps matching TRBD2 (7 bases). The V gene's germline CDR1 is SGHDT and CDR2 YYEEEE. CDR3 length: 14 amino acids. V lost 2 bases to trimming and J lost 5 bases, with 13 bases between them. CDR3 sequence reads: CASSLGGGGETQYF. CDR3 DNA: TGTGCCAGCAGCTTAGGGGGAGGGGGGGAGACCCAGTACTTC.

The chain combines TRBV11-2 with TRBJ2-3; possibly TRBD2 for D (5 bases). The V gene's germline CDR1 is SGHAT and CDR2 FQNNGV. This CDR3 region has 15 residues. Trimming shortened V by 0 bases and J by 4 bases, and 11 bases separated the two germline ends. For the CDR3, the DNA is TGTGCCAGCAGCTTAGACGGGAAAGAGGCAGATACGCAGTATTTT. Translation gives CASSLDGKEADTQYF. The whole variable domain, remainder taken from reference TRBV11-2 and TRBJ2-3, is EAGVAQSPRYKIIEKRQSVAFWCNPISGHATLYWYQQILGQGPKLLIQFQNNGVVDDSQLPKDRFSAERLKGVDSTLKIQPAKLEDSAVYLCASSLDGKEADTQYFGPGTRLTVL.

This clonotype was seen a few times. This chain links TRBV7-9 with TRBJ1-2; the D is unclear. The CDR3 is made up of 14 amino acids. Per germline, CDR1 SEHNR and CDR2 FQNEAQ (reference sequence). Trimming shortened V by 0 bases and J by 2 bases, and 7 bases separated the two germline ends. Here the CDR3 DNA reads TGTGCCAGCAGCTTAGCGTCGGGGAACTATGGCTACACCTTC. Translation: CASSLASGNYGYTF.

V gene TRBV5-1 combines with J gene TRBJ2-1; no definite D call. This CDR3 has 12 residues. In germline, CDR1 is SGHRS, CDR2 YFSETQ. Trimming shortened V by 3 bases and J by 9 bases, and 10 bases separated the two germline ends. CDR3 loop: CASSYKEAEQFF. Here the CDR3 DNA reads TGCGCCAGCAGCTATAAAGAAGCTGAGCAGTTCTTC.

The chain carries TRBV7-2 and TRBJ2-7; D remains ambiguous. Trimming removed 5 bases from V and 3 bases from J, with 14 bases in between. The CDR3 contains 14 residues. Germline lookup yields CDR1 SGHTA and CDR2 FQGNSA. In DNA, the CDR3 is TGTGCCAGCAGCCCAGAGGTTGAGAGCTACGAGCAGTACTTC. Translating it yields CASSPEVESYEQYF.

V usage is TRBV29-1 and J usage is TRBJ2-1; D tentatively reads TRBD1 or TRBD2 (6 bases each). This CDR3 is built from 16 residues. Germline CDR1 and CDR2: SQVTM and ANQGSEA. Deletions cut 0 bases from V and 4 bases from J, with 16 bases between. In DNA, the CDR3 is TGCAGCGTTGAAGATGGGTCGGGGGCTGTTTACAATGAGCAGTTCTTC. Translation gives CSVEDGSGAVYNEQFF.

The chain couples TRBV2 to TRBJ2-7, with D maybe TRBD1 (5 bases). Germline assignment: CDR1 SNHLY and CDR2 FYNNEI. With 6 bases removed from V and 2 bases from J, the gap between germline ends came to 14 bases. This CDR3 region has 14 residues. CDR3 DNA: TGTGCCAGCAGCCCAGACAGCCTAACCTACGAGCAGTACTTC. Protein product: CASSPDSLTYEQYF.

The chain uses TRBV5-1 and TRBJ2-3, with a weak D call TRBD1 (6 bases). The germline gives CDR1 SGHRS, CDR2 YFSETQ. Trimming cost V 0 bases and J 2 bases, with 19 bases left between them. The CDR3 is 18 residues long. CDR3 nucleotides: TGCGCCAGCAGCTTGGGGTGGGGAAGGACAGTCCTCACAGATACGCAGTATTTT. Its protein is CASSLGWGRTVLTDTQYF.

This rearrangement joins TRBV7-2 to TRBJ2-3, with no clear D. From germline, CDR1 is SGHTA and CDR2 FQGNSA. The CDR3 runs to 12 residues. The V and J ends lost 5 bases and 6 bases respectively, with 9 bases between them. This CDR3 reads CASSPFGDTQYF. CDR3 DNA sequence: TGTGCCAGCAGCCCCTTCGGGGATACGCAGTATTTT.

V usage is TRBV4-2 and J usage is TRBJ1-6, with 7 bases aligning to TRBD1. The V gene end was trimmed by 2 bases and the J gene end by 9 bases; junction bases not matched to a gene: 7. The CDR3 is 15 amino acids. Per germline, CDR1 LGHNA and CDR2 YNFKEQ. The CDR3: CASSQRTGGASPLHF. In DNA form, the CDR3 reads TGTGCCAGCAGCCAAAGGACAGGAGGGGCTTCACCCCTCCACTTT.

The CDR3 DNA is TGTGCCAGCTCACCAGGAGACAGGGCCTACGAGCAGTACTTC. It translates to CASSPGDRAYEQYF. This chain uses TRBV18 with TRBJ2-7; TRBD1 agrees at 7 bases. This CDR3 region has 14 residues. Germline V gene lookup returns CDR1 KGHSH and CDR2 LQKENI. V lost 2 bases and J lost 2; bases outside the gene matches: 3.

This chain uses TRBV20-1 with TRBJ1-5; D perhaps matches TRBD1 (5 bases). Per the germline V gene, CDR1 is DFQATT and CDR2 is SNEGSKA (reference sequence). This CDR3 has 11 residues. The V end lost 3 bases, the J end lost 5 bases, and 5 bases lay between the germline ends. CDR3 bases: TGCAGTGCTAGCAGGGATCAGCCCCAGCATTTT. This encodes CSASRDQPQHF.

The CDR3: CASSFNSNSPLHF. CDR3 bases: TGTGCCAGCAGTTTTAACAGTAATTCACCCCTCCACTTT. The genes are TRBV12-3 or TRBV12-4 and TRBJ1-6; D is uncertain. The CDR3 has 13 amino acids. Trimming took off 3 bases at V and 6 bases at J, with 6 bases between the two ends.

This clonotype was counted a few times. This chain connects TRBV20-1 to TRBJ2-1; D unclear. This CDR3 has 14 residues. Germline CDR1 and CDR2: DFQATT and SNEGSKA (reference sequence). The V end lost 2 bases, the J end lost 1 base, and 9 bases lay between the germline ends. CDR3 in DNA: TGCAGTGCTAGATCCCTTCAATCCTACAATGAGCAGTTCTTC. It codes for CSARSLQSYNEQFF.

The CDR3 here is CASSSGGSIPIYNEQFF. For the CDR3, the DNA is TGTGCCAGCAGCTCGGGGGGCTCTATCCCGATCTACAATGAGCAGTTCTTC. V gene TRBV7-8 combines with J gene TRBJ2-1; D possibly corresponds to TRBD2 (7 bases). Germline V lookup: CDR1 SGHVS, CDR2 FQNEAQ. V gave up 4 bases and J gave up 3 bases, with 19 bases separating them. This CDR3 region has 17 residues.

The rearrangement links TRBV7-9 to TRBJ2-2; D is unresolved. The V gene's germline CDR1 is SEHNR and CDR2 FQNEAQ (reference sequence). The ends were cut back, 1 base at V and 6 bases at J, with 6 bases in the middle. This CDR3 is built from 13 residues. The DNA for the CDR3 is TGTGCCAGCAGCTTAGTGGGGTCCGGGGAGCTGTTTTTT. The encoded protein is CASSLVGSGELFF.

V usage is TRBV7-2 and J usage is TRBJ2-3; 9 nucleotides align to TRBD2. The CDR3 extends over 16 amino acids. V was clipped by 1 base and J by 2 bases; unmatched bases: 4. Germline lookup yields CDR1 SGHTA and CDR2 FQGNSA. For the CDR3, the DNA is TGTGCCAGCAGCTTAGAGGCTAGCGGGATCACAGATACGCAGTATTTT. The encoded protein is CASSLEASGITDTQYF.

The chain uses TRBV11-1 and TRBJ1-1, with a tentative D call TRBD1 (6 bases). Per the germline V gene, CDR1 is SGHAT and CDR2 is FQDESV (reference sequence). V gave up 8 bases and J gave up 0 bases, with 10 bases separating them. CDR3 length: 13 amino acids. CDR3 DNA sequence: TGTGCCAGCGGGGGACAATTGAACACTGAAGCTTTCTTT. This encodes CASGGQLNTEAFF. Supplemented by reference TRBV11-1 and TRBJ1-1, the full variable domain reads EAEVAQSPRYKITEKSQAVAFWCDPISGHATLYWYRQILGQGPELLVQFQDESVVDDSQLPKDRFSAERLKGVDSTLKIQPAELGDSAMYLCASGGQLNTEAFFGQGTRLTVV.

This chain links TRBV7-2 with TRBJ2-2; no clear D gene. Germline V gene lookup returns CDR1 SGHTA and CDR2 FQGNSA. The CDR3 extends over 12 amino acids. V lost 1 base to trimming and J lost 4 bases, with 1 base between them. The CDR3 nucleotides are TGTGCCAGCAGCTTAGTCACCGGGGAGCTGTTTTTT. This gives the protein CASSLVTGELFF.

The chain uses TRBV2 and TRBJ2-4; TRBD2 agrees at 9 bases. Per the germline V gene, CDR1 is SNHLY and CDR2 is FYNNEI. This CDR3 spans 13 amino acids. The ends lost 10 bases at V and 8 bases at J; junction bases unmatched: 9. CDR3 nucleotide sequence: TGTGCCACGGGGCGGGAGGGCCCGGACATTCAGTACTTC. It codes for CATGREGPDIQYF. Drawing the rest from reference TRBV2 and TRBJ2-4, the complete variable domain is EPEVTQTPSHQVTQMGQEVILRCVPISNHLYFYWYRQILGQKVEFLVSFYNNEISEKSEIFDDQFSVERPDGSNFTLKIRSTKLEDSAMYFCATGREGPDIQYFGAGTRLSVL.

The chain links TRBV10-3 to TRBJ2-1; 7 bases are shared with TRBD2. V trimming: 7 bases; J trimming: 1 base; junction bases outside the gene matches: 7. This CDR3 spans 15 amino acids. CDR1 is ENHRY and CDR2 is SYGVKD in the germline V gene. For the CDR3, the DNA is TGTGCCATCAACGCGGGAGTTCCATCCTACAATGAGCAGTTCTTC. Its protein product is CAINAGVPSYNEQFF.

The chain joins TRBV6-1 to TRBJ2-1, with 11 bases lining up with TRBD2. V shed 6 bases and J 8 bases; nucleotides not matched to a gene: 9. The germline V gene has CDR1 MNHNS and CDR2 SASEGT. The CDR3 totals 15 residues. The CDR3 protein is CASSGTSGGFDEQFF. As DNA, the CDR3 is TGTGCCAGCAGCGGGACTAGCGGTGGATTCGATGAGCAGTTCTTC.

The V call is TRBV20-1, the J call TRBJ1-5; no clear D. The CDR3 covers 14 residues. CDR1 is DFQATT, CDR2 SNEGSKA, per germline (reference sequence). V was pared by 3 bases and J by 2 bases, with 11 bases between. The CDR3 is CSASPGAGNQPQHF. For the CDR3, the DNA is TGCAGTGCTAGTCCTGGTGCGGGCAATCAGCCCCAGCATTTT.